These 29 T cell receptor beta chains originate from one sample sequenced in a study of monozygotic twins with inflammatory bowel disease. After re-calling the 5' RACE reads, TCRdb lists one entry per CDR3 protein, DNA absent. The sample has 400,000 to 500,000 distinct CDR3 sequences; the top ten hold 2% to 2.5%. The material sequenced was blood. The receptors were gathered from a human donor with ulcerative colitis or Crohn's disease, or a healthy co-twin of an affected twin (not recorded which).

The CDR3 here is CASSQERGWAEAFF. V usage is TRBV3-1 and J usage is TRBJ1-1; TCRdb designates TRBD1, a call that cannot be tested without DNA. The CDR3 loop spans 14 amino acids. Germline lookup yields CDR1 LGHDT and CDR2 YNNKEL (reference sequence).

The V call is TRBV19, the J call TRBJ2-3; TCRdb lists TRBD2, though no DNA is available to test this call. CDR1 is LNHDA, CDR2 SQIVND, per germline (reference sequence). This CDR3 has 14 amino acids. This chain's CDR3 is CASSLDGRTDTQYF.

The chain couples TRBV28 to TRBJ2-3; checking the TCRdb D call of TRBD2 is not possible without DNA. From germline, CDR1 is MDHEN and CDR2 SYDVKM. This CDR3 is 18 amino acids long. The CDR3 loop is CASSLDTSRPLFTDTQYF.

The rearrangement uses TRBV7-9 and TRBJ2-7; there is no DNA to check the TCRdb D call of TRBD2. The CDR3 has 14 residues. Looked up from germline, CDR1 is SEHNR and CDR2 is FQNEAQ (reference sequence). The CDR3 spells CASSLSPRVHEQYF.

The chain employs TRBV20-1 and TRBJ2-2; TCRdb lists TRBD1, though no DNA is available to test this call. The V gene's germline CDR1 is DFQATT and CDR2 SNEGSKA (reference sequence). This CDR3 contains 14 residues. CDR3 sequence: CSARTGGWAGELFF.

V usage is TRBV29-1 and J usage is TRBJ1-1; TCRdb's D call, TRBD1, is unchecked because there is no DNA. CDR3 size: 12 residues. Germline assignment: CDR1 SQVTM and CDR2 ANQGSEA. This CDR3 reads CSVPEMNTEAFF.

The rearrangement joins TRBV14 to TRBJ2-5; the D call from TCRdb, TRBD2, cannot be confirmed without DNA. The CDR3 consists of 17 residues. The germline V gene has CDR1 SGHDN and CDR2 FVKESK. CDR3 sequence reads: CASSQDVSSGGGETQYF.

The rearrangement joins TRBV20-1 to TRBJ2-7; TCRdb designates TRBD1, a call that cannot be tested without DNA. In germline, CDR1 is DFQATT, CDR2 SNEGSKA (reference sequence). The length of the CDR3 is 12 residues. The CDR3 loop is CSARIRGSEQYF.

The chain uses TRBV12-3 or TRBV12-4 and TRBJ1-2; TCRdb's D gene call, TRBD1, goes unchecked for lack of DNA. This CDR3 contains 16 residues. The CDR3 is CASSYLPGTGGHGYTF.

The rearrangement joins TRBV5-1 to TRBJ2-5; without DNA, the TCRdb call of TRBD2 cannot be checked. The CDR3 totals 15 residues. CDR1 is SGHRS, CDR2 YFSETQ, per germline. CDR3 region: CASSSTSGRGETQYF.

The rearrangement joins TRBV18 to TRBJ2-7. This CDR3 has 12 residues. The germline V gene has CDR1 KGHSH and CDR2 LQKENI. The chain's CDR3 is CASSVSVREQYF.

This sequence joins TRBV9 and TRBJ2-1; TCRdb's assignment of TRBD2 cannot be checked, as there is no DNA. The V gene's germline CDR1 is SGDLS and CDR2 YYNGEE. There are 17 residues in the CDR3. CDR3 loop: CASSAHAVLAVDNEQFF.

The J gene is TRBJ1-3, the V gene TRBV10-3. The CDR3 length is 14 residues. Germline loops: CDR1 ENHRY, CDR2 SYGVKD. The CDR3 spells CAISGGSSGNTIYF.

The rearrangement links TRBV7-2 to TRBJ2-2; with no DNA, the TCRdb D assignment of TRBD2 cannot be verified. CDR3 length equals 16 residues. Germline loops: CDR1 SGHTA, CDR2 FQGNSA. CDR3 amino acids: CASSLNGRMVAGELFF. Together with reference TRBV7-2 and TRBJ2-2, the CDR3 gives the full variable domain: GAGVSQSPSNKVTEKGKDVELRCDPISGHTALYWYRQSLGQGLEFLIYFQGNSAPDKSGLPSDRFSAERTGGSVSTLTIQRTQQEDSAVYLCASSLNGRMVAGELFFGEGSRLTVL.

The chain uses TRBV27 and TRBJ1-6; TCRdb's D gene call, TRBD1, goes unchecked for lack of DNA. CDR3 length: 16 residues. The germline CDR1 and CDR2 sequences are MNHEY and SMNVEV (reference sequence). CDR3 protein: CASSLRGFSYNSPLHF.

This CDR3 is CASSSGGRNGHGELFF. The chain combines TRBV12-3 or TRBV12-4 with TRBJ2-2; TCRdb picks TRBD2, but there is no DNA to check that call. CDR3 length equals 16 residues.

This rearrangement joins TRBV25-1 to TRBJ1-6; the TCRdb call, TRBD1, lacks DNA for checking. Germline CDR1 reads MGHDK; CDR2 reads SYGVNS. CDR3 length: 12 residues. The CDR3 here is CASSAYRGALHF.

The chain has TRBV18 and TRBJ1-4; TCRdb proposes TRBD1, but this gene call is untestable without DNA. Germline CDR1 is KGHSH and CDR2 is LQKENI. The CDR3 spans 15 residues. The CDR3 protein is CASSPPGAPSEKLFF.

The chain uses TRBV20-1 and TRBJ2-1; TCRdb outputs TRBD1, but without DNA this stays unchecked. The germline CDR1 and CDR2 sequences are DFQATT and SNEGSKA (reference sequence). The CDR3 runs to 18 residues. The chain's CDR3 is CSARFPSGGARSYNEQFF.

The CDR3 reads CSPSGGGVEAFF. The V call is TRBV20-1, the J call TRBJ1-1. The CDR3 contains 12 residues. Germline loops: CDR1 DFQATT, CDR2 SNEGSKA (reference sequence).

The chain couples TRBV9 to TRBJ2-3; TCRdb's D gene call, TRBD2, goes unchecked for lack of DNA. CDR1 is SGDLS and CDR2 is YYNGEE in the germline V gene. The CDR3 is 14 residues long. CDR3 residues: CASSVVPPTDTQYF.

The rearrangement uses TRBV20-1 and TRBJ1-1. The CDR3 covers 13 residues. Germline V CDR1 and CDR2: DFQATT, SNEGSKA (reference sequence). CDR3 loop: CSARGSGSGGAFF.

The chain carries TRBV12-3 or TRBV12-4 and TRBJ2-7. The CDR3 is 12 residues long. The CDR3 here is CASSRSYYEQYF.

The J gene is TRBJ1-1, the V gene TRBV7-9; TCRdb picks TRBD1, but there is no DNA to check that call. This CDR3 region has 15 residues. Germline CDR1 reads SEHNR; CDR2 reads FQNEAQ (reference sequence). The CDR3 loop reads CASRPAPSRLTEAFF. Using reference TRBV7-9 and TRBJ1-1 for the parts outside the CDR3, the full variable domain is DTGVSQNPRHKITKRGQNVTFRCDPISEHNRLYWYRQTLGQGPEFLTYFQNEAQLEKSRLLSDRFSAERPKGSFSTLEIQRTEQGDSAMYLCASRPAPSRLTEAFFGQGTRLTVV.

The chain combines TRBV20-1 with TRBJ1-6. From germline, CDR1 is DFQATT and CDR2 SNEGSKA (reference sequence). This CDR3 is 11 amino acids long. This chain's CDR3 is CSARLDSPLHF.

This chain uses TRBV6-5 with TRBJ1-2; without DNA, the TCRdb call of TRBD1 cannot be checked. There are 14 residues in the CDR3. The germline V gene encodes CDR1 MNHEY and CDR2 SVGAGI. CDR3 in amino acids: CASSYRQGVDGYTF.

This rearrangement joins TRBV2 to TRBJ1-2. CDR3 length: 12 residues. Germline lookup yields CDR1 SNHLY and CDR2 FYNNEI. The CDR3 sequence is CASKGEVYGYTF.

This sequence joins TRBV20-1 and TRBJ2-1. Germline V gene sequence: CDR1 DFQATT, CDR2 SNEGSKA (reference sequence). The CDR3 has 15 amino acids. The CDR3 region is CSAVWPKVTFHEQFF.

This sequence joins TRBV6-2 or TRBV6-3 and TRBJ2-7; TCRdb designates TRBD2, a call that cannot be tested without DNA. The CDR3 consists of 14 residues. The germline V gene has CDR1 MNHEY and CDR2 SVGEGT. The CDR3 reads CASSSQTPTYEQYF.